Detailed here is one T cell receptor (beta chain). The specificity of this receptor is unknown. Per-base qualities were not stored, and no clone one base away is much larger. The entry originates in a study of blood T cell repertoires in COVID-19 (dated by TCRdb to 2020 to 2022). About the investigation overall: Samples covering the acute and convalescent phases of COVID-19 were provided by collaborators in the United States, Italy and Spain. The material from the prospective study consisted of cDNA or gDNA derived from T cells, B-cell-depleted T cells, or PBMCs. The dataset comprised deeply sampled blood TCRbeta repertoires from subjects exposed to, actively infected with, or recovered from COVID-19. A freely available public database, intended as a resource for researchers studying the immune response to SARS-CoV-2, is where the repertoires were released. The samples were drawn from the first 160 participants of the ongoing ImmuneRACE study and from some 1,300 subjects provided by 6 global collaborators. Nearly every sample came with metadata listing a de-identified subject ID, COVID-19 status, age in years and sex. Where HLA class I and class II types were available, the types were taken from metadata supplied by the sample provider, not from assay-based typing.

Whole blood was collected in K2EDTA tubes by collaborating institutions according to the institutions' own protocols. For TCRbeta analysis, collaborators shipped samples in one of three forms: frozen whole blood, isolated PBMCs, or DNA extracted from either of those sample types. TCRbeta CDR3 regions were amplified from genomic DNA using the immunoSEQ Assay, a bias-controlled multiplex PCR. On the study's bioinformatics: The number of nucleated cells in each sample was estimated from the amplification of reference gene primers within the assay. To quantify the absolute abundance of each unique TCRbeta CDR3 rearrangement, sequence reads were collapsed and filtered. For each sample, productive Simpson clonality was calculated as the square root of Simpson's diversity index over productive rearrangements. TCRdb re-hosts the immuneACCESS table, in-frame sequences only. Its copies lack some clones; in the studies checked, an unresolved V gene accounts for under half of them, and the cause for the rest is not known. The DNA gave D and trimming, while V, J and clone size come from that table. Across this sample there are about 260,000 clones, with approximately 80% seen only once. The leading ten clones occupy about 2% of the sample.

Overall study outcomes, separate from this receptor: How much clinical and demographic metadata was included differed by source and by participant, and the metadata was provided uncurated.

Germline trimming amounts to 3 bases on V and 15 bases on J, with 6 as the count of junction bases outside the gene matches. The CDR3 starts with the cysteine, ends with the phenylalanine, and has 11 residues. Kept here is only the CDR3 DNA, which spans 33 bases and is read in frame from base 1. For CDR1 and CDR2, the germline V gene lists SQVTM and ANQGSEA. Source material: peripheral blood. This sequence was found in a woman over 75 with acute or convalescent COVID-19. Recombination connected TRBV29-1 to TRBJ2-1, and 9 bases in between align with TRBD1. The CDR3 reads as follows: CSVDQGQGLFF. At the DNA level, the sequence is TGCAGCGTTGACCAGGGACAGGGTTTGTTCTTC.